Listed below are T cell receptor beta chains from one sample, sequenced in a study of blood T cell repertoires in COVID-19. The method was immunoSEQ multiplex PCR; TCRdb's version includes in-frame clones alone and lacks a portion of them. Among 150,000 to 200,000 clones listed, approximately 83% were seen once. The material sequenced was peripheral blood. These receptors were collected from a human donor in a cohort sampled during active COVID-19. The CDR3 runs from the conserved cysteine through the conserved F or W. The D gene is left open where the match is weak. The listing skips clone size in some rows; elsewhere it reads once, few, many or a size class.

TRBV19,.,TRBD2,TRBJ2-1,CASRDSGGGGYNEQFF,TGTGCCAGTAGGGATAGCGGGGGGGGTGGCTACAATGAGCAGTTCTTC
TRBV9,.,TRBD2,TRBJ2-1,CASSTGLANEQFF,TGTGCCAGCAGCACGGGACTAGCCAATGAGCAGTTCTTC
TRBV28,.,.,TRBJ1-6,CASSFLGANLYNSPLHF,TGTGCCAGCAGTTTTTTGGGCGCTAACCTTTATAATTCACCCCTCCACTTT
TRBV18,.,TRBD2,TRBJ2-2,CASSPPAAGGRGTGELFF,TGTGCCAGCTCACCACCGGCGGCGGGAGGGCGAGGAACCGGGGAGCTGTTTTTT
TRBV10-1,once,.,TRBJ2-5,CASSGRRGPQETQYF,TGCGCCAGCAGTGGAAGGAGGGGGCCCCAAGAGACCCAGTACTTC
TRBV13,once,.,TRBJ2-1,CASRRTGIYNEQFF,TGTGCCAGCCGTCGGACGGGGATATACAATGAGCAGTTCTTC
TRBV27,.,TRBD1,TRBJ1-5,CASRPGQSNQPQHF,TGTGCCAGCAGGCCGGGACAGAGCAATCAGCCCCAGCATTTT
TRBV10-3,.,TRBD2,TRBJ2-1,CAISRLAGDSYNEQFF,TGTGCCATCAGTAGACTAGCGGGGGACTCCTACAATGAGCAGTTCTTC
TRBV29-1,.,TRBD1,TRBJ2-7,CSALRTGGLYEQYF,TGCAGCGCCCTAAGGACAGGGGGTTTGTACGAGCAGTACTTC
TRBV10-1,.,TRBD1,TRBJ2-7,CASSESQGAYEQYF,TGCGCCAGCAGTGAGTCCCAGGGGGCTTACGAGCAGTACTTC
TRBV28,.,TRBD1,TRBJ1-2,CASNYRGHGYTF,TGTGCCAGCAACTACAGGGGGCATGGCTACACCTTC
TRBV2,once,.,TRBJ1-2,CASSSRAEGYTF,TGTGCCAGCAGCTCCAGGGCGGAGGGCTACACCTTC
TRBV3-1/TRBV3-2,once,.,TRBJ2-7,CASSQRRGYSYEQYF,TGTGCCAGCAGCCAACGGCGGGGTTATTCCTACGAGCAGTACTTC
TRBV7-8,.,TRBD1,TRBJ2-3,CASSLGGQGTDTQYF,TGTGCCAGCAGCTTAGGGGGACAGGGCACAGATACGCAGTATTTT
TRBV27,once,.,TRBJ1-1,CASARTVNTEAFF,TGTGCCAGCGCTCGGACAGTCAACACTGAAGCTTTCTTT
TRBV7-9,few,.,TRBJ1-6,CASNRDTNSPLHF,TGTGCCAGTAACCGGGACACTAATTCACCCCTCCACTTT
TRBV28,.,TRBD1,TRBJ1-3,CASSGHGTAENTIYF,TGTGCCAGCAGTGGTCACGGGACAGCAGAAAACACCATATATTTT
TRBV2,few,TRBD2,TRBJ2-7,CASSREAYEQYF,TGTGCCAGCAGCCGGGAGGCCTACGAGCAGTACTTC
TRBV11-2,many,.,TRBJ1-5,CASSSSGNQPQHF,TGTGCCAGCAGCTCTTCAGGCAATCAGCCCCAGCATTTT
TRBV6-5,.,.,TRBJ1-1,CASSWANSPWNTEAFF,TGTGCCAGCAGTTGGGCCAACAGCCCATGGAACACTGAAGCTTTCTTT
TRBV27,.,.,TRBJ2-7,CASSPTDRLSYEQYF,TGTGCCAGCAGTCCAACGGACAGACTAAGCTACGAGCAGTACTTC
TRBV7-2,.,.,TRBJ1-1,CASSLGQIRAGTEAFF,TGTGCCAGCAGCCTCGGACAGATTCGGGCAGGGACTGAAGCTTTCTTT
TRBV7-3,.,.,TRBJ2-3,CASSFGTPVADTQYF,TGTGCCAGCAGTTTCGGGACTCCCGTCGCGGATACGCAGTATTTT
TRBV5-4,.,.,TRBJ2-5,CASSLGAVQETQYF,TGTGCCAGCAGCTTGGGGGCAGTCCAAGAGACCCAGTACTTC
TRBV9,.,TRBD1,TRBJ1-5,CASSLTGQNQPQHF,TGTGCCAGCAGTTTGACAGGGCAAAATCAGCCCCAGCATTTT
TRBV4-2,few,TRBD1,TRBJ1-2,CASSQGLQGAVGYTF,TGTGCCAGCAGCCAAGGATTACAGGGGGCGGTCGGCTACACCTTC
TRBV5-1,.,.,TRBJ2-7,CASSLATSDEQYF,TGCGCCAGCAGCTTGGCCACGTCGGACGAGCAGTACTTC
TRBV19,.,TRBD1,TRBJ1-4,CASRDRTGPGLNEKLFF,TGTGCCAGTAGAGATAGGACAGGGCCGGGTCTTAATGAAAAACTGTTTTTT
TRBV3-1/TRBV3-2,.,TRBD2,TRBJ2-3,CASSKVGLAGDTQYF,TGTGCCAGCAGCAAAGTGGGACTAGCGGGCGATACGCAGTATTTT
TRBV2,.,.,TRBJ1-6,CASNQGRENSPLHF,TGTGCCAGCAACCAGGGGAGGGAGAATTCACCCCTCCACTTT
TRBV5-6,.,.,TRBJ2-2,CASSLVGGGTGELFF,TGTGCCAGCAGCTTGGTTGGGGGCGGCACCGGGGAGCTGTTTTTT
TRBV27,.,TRBD1,TRBJ1-4,CASKATRDSFYEKLFF,TGTGCCAGCAAGGCTACCAGGGACAGTTTTTATGAAAAACTGTTTTTT
TRBV2,.,.,TRBJ2-5,CASSESASGETQYF,TGTGCCAGCAGTGAATCGGCCAGCGGGGAGACCCAGTACTTC
TRBV29-1,.,TRBD2,TRBJ2-1,CSVEDLVASGSYNEQFF,TGCAGCGTTGAAGATCTGGTGGCTAGCGGTTCCTACAATGAGCAGTTCTTC
TRBV6-5,few,TRBD2,TRBJ2-7,CASSRGGVEQYF,TGTGCCAGCAGCCGGGGAGGGGTCGAGCAGTACTTC
TRBV27,.,TRBD2,TRBJ2-7,CATKGGEYEQYF,TGTGCCACCAAGGGAGGGGAATACGAGCAGTACTTC
TRBV5-1,.,.,TRBJ2-7,CASSGHGNYEQYF,TGCGCCAGCTCCGGACACGGTAACTACGAGCAGTACTTC
TRBV5-5,.,TRBD2,TRBJ2-1,CASSPPGLASAYNEQFF,TGTGCCAGCAGTCCACCGGGACTAGCGTCCGCATACAATGAGCAGTTCTTC
TRBV7-2,.,TRBD2,TRBJ2-7,CASSLILAGDYEQYF,TGTGCCAGCAGCTTAATACTAGCGGGGGACTACGAGCAGTACTTC
TRBV6-2/TRBV6-3,.,.,TRBJ1-6,CASSYDGLPSVYNSPLHF,TGTGCCAGCAGTTACGACGGACTCCCGAGTGTGTATAATTCACCCCTCCACTTT
TRBV29-1,.,TRBD1,TRBJ1-6,CSVAQGDRGSPLHF,TGCAGCGTCGCACAGGGGGACCGTGGTTCACCCCTCCACTTT
TRBV19,.,TRBD2,TRBJ2-1,CASALGGASYNEQFF,TGTGCCAGTGCCCTCGGGGGGGCGTCCTACAATGAGCAGTTCTTC
TRBV6-4,.,TRBD2,TRBJ2-5,CASSEGLADQETQYF,TGTGCCAGCAGTGAGGGACTAGCGGATCAAGAGACCCAGTACTTC
TRBV6-5,.,TRBD1,TRBJ2-7,CASSRTGGDEQYF,TGTGCCAGCAGCAGGACAGGGGGAGATGAGCAGTACTTC
TRBV5-1,.,.,TRBJ1-1,CASSSLGGEGTEAFF,TGCGCCAGCAGCAGTCTCGGGGGAGAGGGCACTGAAGCTTTCTTT
TRBV7-9,.,.,TRBJ1-4,CASSSGRGVDEKLFF,TGTGCCAGCAGCTCCGGGCGGGGCGTGGATGAAAAACTGTTTTTT
TRBV11-3,.,.,TRBJ2-3,CASSFIPDFCTDTQYF,TGTGCCAGCAGCTTCATCCCGGACTTTTGCACAGATACGCAGTATTTT
TRBV4-2,.,TRBD1,TRBJ2-7,CASSQTGVEQYF,TGTGCCAGCAGCCAGACAGGGGTGGAGCAGTACTTC
TRBV18,.,TRBD2,TRBJ2-3,CASSQTSGGTDTQYF,TGTGCCAGCTCTCAGACTAGCGGGGGGACAGATACGCAGTATTTT
TRBV5-8,.,.,TRBJ1-6,CASSFGADLYYNSPLHF,TGTGCCAGCAGCTTTGGGGCAGATTTGTACTATAATTCACCCCTCCACTTT
TRBV3-1/TRBV3-2,.,TRBD2,TRBJ2-5,CASTRQGPGGQETQYF,TGTGCCAGCACCCGGCAGGGCCCGGGGGGCCAAGAGACCCAGTACTTC
TRBV5-3,.,TRBD1,TRBJ1-6,CARSTTPGQGFSPLHF,TGTGCCAGAAGCACGACCCCGGGACAGGGGTTTTCACCCCTCCACTTT
TRBV4-2,.,TRBD1,TRBJ1-1,CASSLGTAQAFF,TGTGCCAGCAGCCTCGGGACAGCTCAAGCTTTCTTT
TRBV5-1,.,.,TRBJ2-5,CASSFRSQETQYF,TGCGCCAGCAGCTTCAGATCCCAAGAGACCCAGTACTTC